This T cell receptor (beta chain) appears in the sequencing data of a study of technical replicates of blood from several donors (dated by TCRdb to 2016 to 2017). The library was generated by the immunoSEQ multiplex PCR assay. The source is immuneACCESS, and TCRdb retained only in-frame sequences with V and J called. Part of the clones is not carried over; for the studies checked, unresolved V genes explain less than half of this, and the remainder is unexplained. For this sample the table gives fewer than 90,000 clones, of which about 88% were detected only once. In total, the top ten clones hold about 0.38% of the sample. The CDR3, from cysteine to phenylalanine, totals 13 residues. The read is trimmed to its CDR3 DNA, 39 bases read in frame from base 1. CDR1 SGHRS and CDR2 YFSETQ were looked up in the germline V gene. V was cut back by 1 base and J by 4 bases, leaving a gap of 6 bases between them.

This clone has just one count. What antigen it recognizes has not been identified. Within one base of it there is no much larger clone, and no base qualities were kept. This receptor was identified in a human donor in good health. The sequence joins TRBV5-1 to TRBJ2-1; too little of a D gene remains to name it. The specimen sequenced was T cells isolated from PBMCs. The DNA is as follows: TGCGCCAGCAGCTTGATACGGTACAATGAGCAGTTCTTC. This translates into CASSLIRYNEQFF.